Listed here are 28 T cell receptor beta chains from one sample, sequenced in a study of OX40 agonist ivuxolimab in advanced cancers. Library creation used the immunoSEQ multiplex PCR assay. TCRdb's version of the immuneACCESS table is confined to in-frame rearrangements and falls short of the full clone set. An unresolved V gene accounts for under half of the shortfall where checked; the remainder is of unknown origin. Counted in this sample were roughly 70,000 clones; approximately 84% of them appeared once. The top ten clonotypes cover less than 2.5% of the sample. Sequences were derived from CD4+ or CD8+ T cells sorted from blood, sampled in a trial of the OX40 agonist ivuxolimab. All receptors derive from an adult with an advanced solid tumor such as melanoma, head and neck, liver or kidney cancer.

The rearrangement uses TRBV18 and TRBJ2-3, with TRBD2 matching 8 bases. V was clipped by 3 bases and J by 3 bases; unmatched bases: 5. The germline gives CDR1 KGHSH, CDR2 LQKENI. The CDR3 sequence is 15 residues long. The CDR3 DNA is TGTGCCAGCTCACCCCCCGGGGGGGCTACAGATACGCAGTATTTT. As protein: CASSPPGGATDTQYF.

The chain links TRBV19 to TRBJ2-2; 16 bases are a match to TRBD2. This CDR3 region has 18 residues. Germline lookup yields CDR1 LNHDA and CDR2 SQIVND (reference sequence). Trimming took 6 bases from V and 5 from J; bases not matched to a gene: 9. Written as DNA, the CDR3 is TGTGCCAGTAGACCCGGGACTAGCGGGAGGGTAGGGACCGGGGAGCTGTTTTTT. Its translation is CASRPGTSGRVGTGELFF.

This clone was detected only once. In nucleotides, the CDR3 is TGTGCCAGCAGCTTGGTTGGCGGGAAGTGGGAGACCCAGTACTTC. It yields the protein CASSLVGGKWETQYF. The J gene is TRBJ2-5, the V gene TRBV5-4, with a possible D match to TRBD2 (6 bases). The CDR3 extends over 15 amino acids. Deletions cut 0 bases from V and 5 bases from J, with 14 bases between. Germline CDR1 SGHNT, CDR2 YYREEE (reference sequence).

V and J are TRBV7-2 and TRBJ2-7; weak D call: TRBD1 (6 bases). V lost 5 bases and J 7 bases, leaving 12 bases between the germline ends. This CDR3 has 12 amino acids. The V gene's germline CDR1 is SGHTA and CDR2 FQGNSA. The CDR3 bases are TGTGCCAGCAGCCGTTCGAGGGGGGAGCAGTACTTC. This gives the protein CASSRSRGEQYF. Drawing the rest from reference TRBV7-2 and TRBJ2-7, the complete variable domain is GAGVSQSPSNKVTEKGKDVELRCDPISGHTALYWYRQSLGQGLEFLIYFQGNSAPDKSGLPSDRFSAERTGGSVSTLTIQRTQQEDSAVYLCASSRSRGEQYFGPGTRLTVT.

The rearrangement joins TRBV2 to TRBJ2-7; 13 positions match TRBD2. With 7 bases clipped from V and 0 bases from J, the junction kept 6 bases outside the gene matches. Germline loops: CDR1 SNHLY, CDR2 FYNNEI. The CDR3 is made up of 16 amino acids. CDR3: CASTLTSGGLSYEQYF. The CDR3 DNA sequence: TGTGCCAGCACCTTGACTAGCGGGGGGCTCTCCTACGAGCAGTACTTC.

The V call is TRBV5-1, the J call TRBJ2-7; tentative D call: TRBD1 (6 bases). This CDR3 region has 15 residues. Trimming took 4 bases from V and 3 from J, leaving 17 bases between them. Germline lookup yields CDR1 SGHRS and CDR2 YFSETQ. In nucleotides, the CDR3 is TGCGCCAGCAGCCTGCAGGGGTTCCCCAGCTACGAGCAGTACTTC. Amino acids: CASSLQGFPSYEQYF.

Note on this clone: The junction differs from germline at one of its ends, possibly a read error. The chain links TRBV6-6 to TRBJ1-4; 12 positions agree with TRBD1. CDR1 and CDR2 (germline): MNHNY, SVGAGI (reference sequence). The CDR3 runs to 15 residues. This CDR3 reads CVSSYSGTGGEKLFF. The CDR3 DNA follows: TGTGTCAGCAGTTACTCCGGGACAGGGGGCGAAAAACTGTTTTTT.

In its sample, this clone was seen a few times. This CDR3 reads CATRLAGGETQYF. In DNA form, the CDR3 reads TGTGCCACTAGACTAGCGGGGGGAGAGACCCAGTACTTC. This sequence joins TRBV10-3 and TRBJ2-5, with 13 bases aligning to TRBD2. Unmatched junction bases numbered 3, after V lost 10 bases and J lost 4 bases. This CDR3 has 13 residues. CDR1 ENHRY and CDR2 SYGVKD come from the germline V gene.

The chain uses TRBV27 and TRBJ1-2; D is undetermined. CDR3 length: 16 amino acids. Trimming took off 0 bases at V and 0 bases at J, with 11 bases between the two ends. Germline-derived CDR1 and CDR2 are MNHEY and SMNVEV (reference sequence). CDR3 DNA: TGTGCCAGCAGTTTATCGAGGCCGGTCACTAACTATGGCTACACCTTC. Its translation: CASSLSRPVTNYGYTF.

The rearrangement links TRBV11-2 to TRBJ2-1; a weak D match, TRBD1 (8 bases). V was clipped by 8 bases and J by 3 bases, with 29 bases between them. CDR1 and CDR2 from the germline V gene are SGHAT and FQNNGV. This CDR3 region has 19 residues. The CDR3 DNA reads TGTGCCAGCGGGCTGCCCCGGGAACAGGGGGGGGCGGTCTACAATGAGCAGTTCTTC. This sequence encodes CASGLPREQGGAVYNEQFF.

This clone has only a few counts. The chain uses TRBV5-1 and TRBJ2-3; TRBD2 matches at 8 bases. The V segment lost 4 bases and the J segment 5 bases; nucleotides outside the gene matches: 6. CDR1 is SGHRS and CDR2 is YFSETQ in the germline V gene. The CDR3 spans 14 residues. DNA of the CDR3: TGCGCCAGCAGCAATGGACTAGCCCGAGATACGCAGTATTTT. Translated, it gives CASSNGLARDTQYF.

The genes are TRBV11-2 and TRBJ2-7; no firm D call. V lost 5 bases and J 2 bases, leaving 16 bases between the germline ends. The CDR3 totals 15 residues. Germline CDR1 reads SGHAT; CDR2 reads FQNNGV. The chain's CDR3 is CASSGQWDSAYEQYF. CDR3 DNA sequence: TGTGCCAGCAGCGGCCAATGGGATTCGGCCTACGAGCAGTACTTC.

The genes are TRBV9 and TRBJ1-1; possible D gene TRBD1, 5 bases. The germline V gene encodes CDR1 SGDLS and CDR2 YYNGEE. CDR3 length: 15 amino acids. Trimming removed 3 bases from V and 1 base from J, with 13 bases in between. CDR3 sequence reads: CASSAPPGRNTEAFF. The CDR3 coding sequence is TGTGCCAGCAGCGCCCCCCCAGGGCGGAACACTGAAGCTTTCTTT.

This chain uses TRBV5-1 with TRBJ1-2, with D perhaps TRBD1 (6 bases). Germline V CDR1 and CDR2: SGHRS, YFSETQ. CDR3 size: 12 residues. The V gene lost 4 bases and the J gene lost 4 bases, with 8 bases spanning the gap. CDR3 DNA: TGCGCCAGCAGCCAGACAGGCTATGGCTACACCTTC. Its protein product is CASSQTGYGYTF.

This chain links TRBV7-2 with TRBJ2-7; TRBD1 might be the D (5 bases). The CDR3 has 14 amino acids. Between the trimmed V and J ends, which lost 3 bases and 0 bases, there was a span of 9 bases. Germline-derived CDR1 and CDR2 are SGHTA and FQGNSA. CDR3: CASSFQGNSYEQYF. The CDR3, as DNA: TGTGCCAGCAGCTTTCAGGGCAACTCCTACGAGCAGTACTTC.

This chain uses TRBV29-1 with TRBJ2-2; maybe TRBD1 (6 bases). There are 14 residues in the CDR3. Trimming cost V 1 base and J 1 base, with 7 bases left between them. Germline V CDR1 and CDR2: SQVTM, ANQGSEA. CDR3 protein: CSVEGDKNTGELFF. CDR3 in DNA: TGCAGCGTTGAAGGGGACAAGAACACCGGGGAGCTGTTTTTT.

This clone appeared a single time. V usage is TRBV2 and J usage is TRBJ2-3; no definite D call. V was shortened by 3 bases and J by 6 bases, with 10 bases between the two germline ends. From germline, CDR1 is SNHLY and CDR2 FYNNEI. This CDR3 spans 13 amino acids. CDR3 bases: TGTGCCAGCAGTGAGACCGCATGGGATACGCAGTATTTT. Its translation is CASSETAWDTQYF.

The chain's CDR3 is CASSYSRAGNYGYTF. The CDR3 DNA sequence: TGTGCCAGCAGTTACTCGAGAGCAGGGAACTATGGCTACACCTTC. This chain joins TRBV6-5 and TRBJ1-2; weak D call: TRBD1 (5 bases). CDR1 MNHEY and CDR2 SVGAGI come from the germline V gene. V was pared by 0 bases and J by 2 bases, with 10 bases between. This CDR3 comprises 15 residues.

The rearrangement uses TRBV10-2 and TRBJ2-2; unclear D gene. V was trimmed by 5 bases and J by 1 base, leaving 2 bases between them. Per germline, CDR1 WSHSY and CDR2 SAAADI. The CDR3 is 12 residues long. CDR3 sequence (DNA): TGCGCCAGCAGTCTGAACACCGGGGAGCTGTTTTTT. The encoded protein is CASSLNTGELFF.

This clone was found once. This rearrangement joins TRBV19 to TRBJ2-3; 9 bases fit TRBD1. Germline V gene lookup returns CDR1 LNHDA and CDR2 SQIVND (reference sequence). V gave up 6 bases and J gave up 0 bases; unmatched junction bases: 4. The CDR3 covers 15 residues. CDR3 protein: CASRGQGLSTDTQYF. CDR3 bases: TGTGCCAGTAGGGGACAGGGATTAAGCACAGATACGCAGTATTTT.

This chain connects TRBV6-5 to TRBJ1-6; TRBD1 might be the D (5 bases). The V gene's germline CDR1 is MNHEY and CDR2 SVGAGI. Trimming took off 4 bases at V and 7 bases at J, with 8 bases between the two ends. CDR3 length equals 13 residues. The CDR3 sequence is CASSSAGNSPLHF. The DNA for the CDR3 is TGTGCCAGCAGTTCGGCAGGGAATTCACCCCTCCACTTT.

This sequence joins TRBV7-2 and TRBJ2-7; TRBD1 aligns across 7 bases. The trim removed 2 bases at V and 2 bases at J, leaving 6 bases unmatched. The CDR3 is made up of 15 amino acids. In germline, CDR1 is SGHTA, CDR2 FQGNSA. Here the CDR3 DNA reads TGTGCCAGCAGCTTACAGACAGGGAGCGCCTACGAGCAGTACTTC. Its translation is CASSLQTGSAYEQYF.

The chain employs TRBV11-2 and TRBJ2-1; the D is unclear. Trimming left V 0 bases short and J 7 bases short, with 10 bases between. The CDR3 is made up of 14 amino acids. CDR1 is SGHAT, CDR2 FQNNGV, per germline. The CDR3 DNA follows: TGTGCCAGCAGCTTAGATCCGGCTATTAATGAGCAGTTCTTC. Its translation: CASSLDPAINEQFF.

V is TRBV2 and J is TRBJ1-1; TRBD1 matches at 8 bases. CDR3 length: 14 residues. From germline, CDR1 is SNHLY and CDR2 FYNNEI. J gave up 13 bases and V 7 bases, and 17 bases lay outside the gene matches. In nucleotides, the CDR3 is TGTGCCAGCATCGAGGAACAGGGGGTTGGAATCGGTTTCTTT. This sequence encodes CASIEEQGVGIGFF.

The J gene is TRBJ1-2, the V gene TRBV6-6, with 7 nucleotides matching TRBD1. With V trimmed by 6 bases and J by 2 bases, 6 bases remained unmatched. The CDR3 is made up of 14 amino acids. Looked up from germline, CDR1 is MNHNY and CDR2 is SVGAGI (reference sequence). This chain's CDR3 is CASRTTGNNYGYTF. CDR3 nucleotide sequence: TGTGCCAGCAGGACGACAGGGAACAACTATGGCTACACCTTC.

J is TRBJ1-5 and V is TRBV28, with a possible D match to TRBD1 (5 bases). Trimming shortened V by 6 bases and J by 2 bases, and 14 bases separated the two germline ends. The CDR3 is made up of 15 amino acids. The V gene's germline CDR1 is MDHEN and CDR2 SYDVKM. In DNA, the CDR3 is TGTGCCAGCAGAAGCGGAGGGGTGGGCAATCAGCCCCAGCATTTT. It specifies CASRSGGVGNQPQHF.

The V and J genes are TRBV28 and TRBJ1-2; 12 bases map to TRBD1. The ends lost 5 bases at V and 5 bases at J; junction bases unmatched: 6. The CDR3 consists of 15 residues. The germline gives CDR1 MDHEN, CDR2 SYDVKM. The CDR3 here is CASSAGTGGSYGYTF. CDR3 coding DNA: TGTGCCAGCAGTGCGGGGACAGGGGGCAGTTATGGCTACACCTTC.

V is TRBV12-5 and J is TRBJ2-2, with D possibly being TRBD2 (5 bases). The CDR3 covers 18 residues. The V gene lost 1 base and the J gene lost 0 bases, with 15 bases spanning the gap. The germline CDR1 and CDR2 sequences are LGHNT and FRNRAP. CDR3: CASGLGEGIISNTGELFF. The CDR3 coding sequence is TGTGCTAGTGGTTTGGGTGAGGGAATCATTTCGAACACCGGGGAGCTGTTTTTT.